Sequencing of this T cell receptor beta chain was carried out in a study of regulatory T cells in long-lasting Graves disease. Study results and limitations: Patients whose Graves' disease persisted exhibited lower TCR diversity than those newly diagnosed.

On this clonotype itself: The antigen is undetermined.

To make TCR beta libraries, researchers used iRepertoire HTBI primers and Arm-PCR of CDR3 regions. TCRdb redid the calling of the multiplex PCR reads with MiXCR, one entry per CDR3 protein. This repertoire shows 350,000 to 450,000 distinct CDR3 sequences, about a sixth found once; its top ten account for 30%. The time point is: newly diagnosed GD, antithyroid drugs for less than 3 months. PBMCs provided the RNA from which the TCR library was made. The data were also submitted as part of a second study, on T cells in Graves' hyperthyroidism and ophthalmopathy.

The material sequenced was peripheral blood mononuclear cells (PBMCs), taken at new diagnosis, from a patient treated with antithyroid drugs. This clonotype originated in a man aged 40-49 years with Graves disease.

The CDR3 nucleotides read TGTGCCAGTAGTACGCCCACAGGCGCGCCCCAGCATTTT. As protein: CASSTPTGAPQHF. The gene calls are TRBV19 and TRBJ1-5, with TRBD1 as a possible D gene (5 bases). Germline V gene data show CDR1 as LNHDA and CDR2 as SQIVND (reference sequence). This CDR3 contains 13 residues. Trimming removed 4 bases from V and 9 bases from J, with 13 bases in between.